The 25 T cell receptor beta chains in this list originate from one sample, sequenced in a study of CD8 T cells in ankylosing spondylitis. One entry per CDR3 protein, called by TCRdb with MiXCR from the 5' RACE reads. The sample records 250,000 to 300,000 distinct CDR3 sequences, roughly 18% being singletons. The source material was blood, either unsorted or a sorted T cell fraction (not recorded which). These receptors all come from a male donor with ankylosing spondylitis or in good health (not recorded which).

This clonotype was counted between two and nine times. V and J are TRBV6-6 and TRBJ1-2; D gene ambiguous. Trimming removed 2 bases at V and 7 bases at J, with 11 bases between. Germline V gene data show CDR1 as MNHNY and CDR2 as SVGAGI (reference sequence). This CDR3 has 13 residues. The CDR3 spells CASSYEVPGGYTF. The CDR3 bases are TGTGCCAGCAGTTACGAGGTTCCTGGTGGCTACACCTTC.

The V and J genes are TRBV5-1 and TRBJ2-3, with 8 bases that match TRBD1. This CDR3 spans 15 amino acids. CDR1 is SGHRS and CDR2 is YFSETQ in the germline V gene. V lost 2 bases to trimming and J lost 0 bases; unmatched junction nucleotides: 2. CDR3 amino acids: CASSLGQGSTDTQYF. The CDR3 DNA is TGCGCCAGCAGCTTAGGACAGGGAAGCACAGATACGCAGTATTTT.

The sample holds a few counts of this clonotype. The gene calls are TRBV4-1 and TRBJ2-1; the match to TRBD1 covers 7 bases. Trimming cost V 3 bases and J 8 bases; bases outside gene matches: 7. Germline loops: CDR1 MGHRA, CDR2 YSYEKL. This CDR3 has 14 amino acids. CDR3 in amino acids: CASSHPIGGDEQFF. The CDR3 DNA sequence: TGCGCCAGCAGCCACCCCATAGGGGGCGATGAGCAGTTCTTC.

This clonotype was picked up many times. The chain recombines TRBV3-1 with TRBJ2-2; possibly TRBD1 for D (5 bases). Germline V lookup: CDR1 LGHDT, CDR2 YNNKEL (reference sequence). With 1 base removed from V and 0 bases from J, the gap between germline ends came to 9 bases. The CDR3 is 16 residues long. The DNA of the CDR3 is TGTGCCAGCAGCCAAGCTCTGGGGCCGAACACCGGGGAGCTGTTTTTT. It specifies CASSQALGPNTGELFF.

The CDR3, as DNA: TGTGCCAGCAGCTCGACTAGCCGCGAGCAGTACTTC. Its protein product is CASSSTSREQYF. The chain joins TRBV7-9 to TRBJ2-7; 7 bases align to TRBD2. J gave up 6 bases and V 4 bases, and 3 bases lay outside the gene matches. The CDR3 contains 12 residues. CDR1 and CDR2 from the germline V gene are SEHNR and FQNEAQ (reference sequence).

Of note for this clonotype: A read error is possible here, since a much larger clone lies one base away. As the CDR3 is not closed by the conserved phenylalanine or tryptophan, this likely results from a read error. The chain uses TRBV4-1 and TRBJ1-5, with D hard to call. Germline V gene lookup returns CDR1 MGHRA and CDR2 YSYEKL. Trimming cost V 4 bases and J 2 bases, with 6 bases left between them. CDR3 length equals 13 residues. The CDR3 is CASSPGGNQPQHL. CDR3 DNA sequence: TGCGCCAGCAGCCCGGGAGGCAATCAGCCCCAGCATCTT.

This rearrangement joins TRBV18 to TRBJ2-7; TRBD2 agrees at 12 bases. The trim removed 6 bases at V and 3 bases at J, leaving 6 bases unmatched. There are 15 residues in the CDR3. Germline V CDR1 and CDR2: KGHSH, LQKENI. CDR3 DNA sequence: TGTGCCAGCTCGCCGGGACTAGCGGGCCTCTACGAGCAGTACTTC. Protein: CASSPGLAGLYEQYF.

The table lists this clonotype with a few counts. The chain has TRBV7-8 and TRBJ2-5; D may be TRBD1 (5 bases). Per the germline V gene, CDR1 is SGHVS and CDR2 is FQNEAQ. Trimming took off 5 bases at V and 4 bases at J, with 14 bases between the two ends. The CDR3 length is 14 residues. The CDR3 DNA sequence: TGTGCCAGCAGCCACCTGACAGAAATAGAGACCCAGTACTTC. Translated: CASSHLTEIETQYF.

This clonotype came up a few times. This rearrangement joins TRBV10-3 to TRBJ2-7, with 11 bases that match TRBD2. CDR3 length: 14 amino acids. After removal of 8 bases from V and 3 bases from J, the junction contained 6 bases not matched to a gene. Germline V gene lookup returns CDR1 ENHRY and CDR2 SYGVKD. This CDR3 reads CAIATSGRSYEQYF. CDR3 in DNA: TGTGCCATCGCAACTAGCGGGAGAAGCTACGAGCAGTACTTC.

This chain uses TRBV29-1 with TRBJ2-1, with 8 bases identical to TRBD1. With V trimmed by 2 bases and J by 4 bases, 7 bases remained unmatched. The CDR3 consists of 15 residues. Per germline, CDR1 SQVTM and CDR2 ANQGSEA. Here the CDR3 DNA reads TGCAGCGTTGAATTCAGGGGGCGCGAATACAATGAGCAGTTCTTC. This encodes CSVEFRGREYNEQFF.

CDR3 in DNA: TGCGCCAGCAGCGCTGGTGCCCTGACTAGCGGCCCCCAAGAGACCCAGTACTTC. Its translation: CASSAGALTSGPQETQYF. This chain links TRBV5-1 with TRBJ2-5, with 9 bases aligning to TRBD2. The V and J ends lost 4 bases and 1 base, in that order; junction bases with no gene match: 14. Germline V gene lookup returns CDR1 SGHRS and CDR2 YFSETQ. The CDR3 loop spans 18 amino acids.

The genes are TRBV7-9 and TRBJ1-5; D remains unclear. The CDR3 length is 14 residues. Germline loops: CDR1 SEHNR, CDR2 FQNEAQ (reference sequence). V dropped 5 bases and J dropped 2 bases, with 10 bases sitting between them. CDR3 amino acids: CASSRSERNQPQHF. The DNA of the CDR3 is TGTGCCAGCAGCCGGTCGGAGCGCAATCAGCCCCAGCATTTT.

The chain is built from TRBV20-1 and TRBJ1-1; D uncertain. The V end lost 2 bases, the J end lost 2 bases, and 15 bases lay between the germline ends. The CDR3 totals 15 residues. Germline assignment: CDR1 DFQATT and CDR2 SNEGSKA (reference sequence). The CDR3 bases are TGCAGTGCTAGATCCCGAGACCTTGATAACACTGAAGCTTTCTTT. Encoded protein: CSARSRDLDNTEAFF.

The rearrangement uses TRBV29-1 and TRBJ2-1; 8 bases map to TRBD1. The trim removed 7 bases at V and 1 base at J, leaving 6 bases unmatched. CDR1 is SQVTM and CDR2 is ANQGSEA in the germline V gene. CDR3 length: 14 residues. CDR3 protein: CSAQGQGSYNEQFF. In nucleotides, the CDR3 is TGCAGCGCCCAAGGACAGGGATCCTACAATGAGCAGTTCTTC.

V and J are TRBV6-2 or TRBV6-3 and TRBJ2-1; TRBD2 might be the D (5 bases). Trimming cost V 5 bases and J 6 bases, with 17 bases left between them. The CDR3 has 15 residues. Germline V gene lookup returns CDR1 MNHEY and CDR2 SVGEGT. The CDR3 DNA reads as TGTGCCAGCAGTCTAACTACAGCGCGGGCCAATGAGCAGTTCTTC. It encodes CASSLTTARANEQFF.

This clonotype has at least ten counts. The chain links TRBV27 to TRBJ1-5, with 8 bases fitting TRBD1. Germline CDR1 is MNHEY and CDR2 is SMNVEV (reference sequence). This CDR3 region has 15 residues. The trim removed 6 bases at V and 2 bases at J, leaving 6 bases unmatched. Here the CDR3 DNA reads TGTGCCAGCAGCTCAGGGGGCGTAGGCAATCAGCCCCAGCATTTT. It yields the protein CASSSGGVGNQPQHF.

The rearrangement uses TRBV4-3 and TRBJ2-2; 11 bases map to TRBD2. V lost 4 bases, J lost 0 bases, and 4 bases stayed unmatched. CDR3 length: 17 residues. Per the germline V gene, CDR1 is LGHNA and CDR2 is YSLEER. This CDR3 is CASSPGLAGPNTGELFF. The CDR3 region has the DNA TGCGCCAGCAGCCCCGGACTAGCGGGCCCGAACACCGGGGAGCTGTTTTTT.

This rearrangement joins TRBV25-1 to TRBJ1-2, with 7 bases identical to TRBD1. Germline CDR1 reads MGHDK; CDR2 reads SYGVNS. This CDR3 contains 15 residues. After removal of 6 bases from V and 4 bases from J, the junction contained 11 bases not matched to a gene. The CDR3 nucleotides read TGTGCCAGCAGCGCCGACAGGGCCAACTCCTATGGCTACACCTTC. The encoded protein is CASSADRANSYGYTF.

This chain connects TRBV12-3 or TRBV12-4 to TRBJ2-7; TRBD1 might be the D (6 bases). V was cut by 5 bases and J by 2 bases, with 13 bases left in between. This CDR3 is built from 14 residues. CDR3 in DNA: TGTGCCAGCAGTCCGACCAGGGGCCCCTACGAGCAGTACTTC. Translating gives CASSPTRGPYEQYF.

This chain connects TRBV29-1 to TRBJ2-1, with 7 bases identical to TRBD2. The CDR3 loop spans 18 amino acids. V gave up 3 bases and J gave up 2 bases; unmatched junction bases: 16. Per germline, CDR1 SQVTM and CDR2 ANQGSEA. CDR3 DNA sequence: TGCAGCGTTGACGCCCCGGGAGGAAGATTATCCGCCTACAATGAGCAGTTCTTC. Translating it yields CSVDAPGGRLSAYNEQFF.

This clonotype was seen only a few times. The rearrangement uses TRBV5-1 and TRBJ2-1; D unclear. V was trimmed by 5 bases and J by 4 bases, leaving 16 bases between them. The CDR3 contains 15 residues. Germline CDR1 is SGHRS and CDR2 is YFSETQ. CDR3 region: CASRPDRSPYNEQFF. CDR3 coding DNA: TGCGCCAGCAGACCGGACCGCTCCCCTTACAATGAGCAGTTCTTC.

The rearrangement joins TRBV12-3 or TRBV12-4 to TRBJ1-1; a possible D gene is TRBD1 (5 bases). V lost 4 bases, J lost 0 bases, and 15 bases lay in between. The CDR3 runs to 16 residues. In DNA form, the CDR3 reads TGTGCCAGCAGTTCCGCAGGGAAGGACATGAACACTGAAGCTTTCTTT. Its translation: CASSSAGKDMNTEAFF.

This clonotype was recorded at least ten times. The chain carries TRBV29-1 and TRBJ2-1, with 8 positions matching TRBD1. In germline, CDR1 is SQVTM, CDR2 ANQGSEA. V lost 0 bases to trimming and J lost 9 bases; unmatched junction nucleotides: 7. The CDR3 spans 14 residues. This CDR3 reads CSVEEPGGSSEQFF. In DNA form, the CDR3 reads TGCAGCGTTGAAGAACCAGGGGGCTCAAGTGAGCAGTTCTTC.

This clonotype was seen ten or more times. The rearrangement joins TRBV7-8 to TRBJ1-1; 7 nucleotides align to TRBD1. CDR1 and CDR2 (germline): SGHVS, FQNEAQ. Germline trimming cut 5 bases from V and 0 bases from J; bases unmatched to any gene: 6. This CDR3 comprises 15 residues. The CDR3 sequence: CASSERQGMNTEAFF. CDR3 sequence (DNA): TGTGCCAGCAGCGAGAGACAGGGAATGAACACTGAAGCTTTCTTT.

This clonotype was picked up a small number of times. V is TRBV28 and J is TRBJ2-3, with D perhaps TRBD2 (5 bases). This CDR3 region has 16 residues. CDR1 and CDR2 (germline): MDHEN, SYDVKM. Trimming shortened V by 4 bases and J by 2 bases, and 16 bases separated the two germline ends. CDR3 bases: TGTGCCAGCAGTTCCCTACTAGTTCCCCCCACAGATACGCAGTATTTT. Encoded protein: CASSSLLVPPTDTQYF.